Here is one T cell receptor beta chain with its context. The record originates from a study of control samples from healthy donors and cancer patients. There are 14 residues in the CDR3. The V gene's germline CDR1 is ENHRY and CDR2 SYGVKD. With 4 bases removed from V and 7 bases from J, the gap between germline ends came to 16 bases. Produced via immunoSEQ multiplex PCR; TCRdb's table is partial and in-frame only. The sample has approximately 100,000 clones, roughly 88% seen once. This receptor was taken from a man between 25 and 39 years old in good health. The chain carries TRBV10-3 and TRBJ1-1, with D possibly TRBD1 on 5 matching bases. Sequencing used blood. The CDR3: CAISVEGFYGEAFF. In DNA, the CDR3 is TGTGCCATCAGTGTGGAGGGGTTTTATGGTGAAGCTTTCTTT.